One and the same sample provided the 25 T cell receptor beta chains below, sequenced in a study of memory CD4+ T cells and cytomegalovirus serostatus (dated 2019 in TCRdb). The receptor library was made with the immunoSEQ multiplex PCR assay. Sourced from immuneACCESS, this table was stored by TCRdb with only in-frame sequences that have V and J called. A share of the clones is absent; for the studies checked, an unresolved V gene accounts for under half, and the remainder has no known explanation. This sample holds approximately 56,000 clones; roughly 87% were observed only once. The top ten clones comprise 0.4% to 0.5% of the sample. Single viable CD3+CD4+CD8-CD45RO+ cells were sorted as memory CD4+ T cells on a FACSAria II. The sample consisted of memory CD4+ T cells from blood. The receptors were sampled from an adult in good health and CMV-seronegative.

The chain is built from TRBV4-2 and TRBJ2-7, with D perhaps TRBD1 or TRBD2 (5 bases each). V lost 2 bases and J 2 bases, leaving 22 bases between the germline ends. CDR3 length: 18 amino acids. Germline CDR1 reads LGHNA; CDR2 reads YNFKEQ. The CDR3 loop is CASSQYAPGTATPYEQYF. The CDR3 bases are TGTGCCAGCAGCCAATATGCCCCCGGGACCGCAACACCCTACGAGCAGTACTTC.

This CDR3 reads CASSFFAGGYTF. CDR3 in DNA: TGTGCCAGCAGCTTTTTCGCTGGCGGCTACACCTTC. This chain links TRBV11-2 with TRBJ1-2; D is uncertain. The CDR3 is 12 residues long. The germline CDR1 and CDR2 sequences are SGHAT and FQNNGV. Trimming shortened V by 3 bases and J by 8 bases, and 10 bases separated the two germline ends.

This rearrangement joins TRBV2 to TRBJ2-6; D call uncertain. In germline, CDR1 is SNHLY, CDR2 FYNNEI. This CDR3 is 14 amino acids long. Trimming shortened V by 6 bases and J by 0 bases, and 6 bases separated the two germline ends. The CDR3 region is CASRETSGANVLTF. Written as DNA, the CDR3 is TGTGCCAGCAGGGAGACCTCTGGGGCCAACGTCCTGACTTTC.

The chain combines TRBV15 with TRBJ1-1; no clear D. V gave up 0 bases and J gave up 3 bases, with 14 bases separating them. Germline V gene data show CDR1 as LNHNV and CDR2 as YYDKDF (reference sequence). The CDR3 spans 16 residues. The CDR3 is CATSRDVDAGHTEAFF. The DNA for the CDR3 is TGTGCCACCAGCAGAGATGTCGATGCTGGGCACACTGAAGCTTTCTTT. The whole variable domain, filled in from reference TRBV15 and TRBJ1-1, reads DAMVIQNPRYQVTQFGKPVTLSCSQTLNHNVMYWYQQKSSQAPKLLFHYYDKDFNNEADTPDNFQSRRPNTSFCFLDIRSPGLGDTAMYLCATSRDVDAGHTEAFFGQGTRLTVV.

The V and J genes are TRBV6-6 and TRBJ2-7, with 8 bases that match TRBD1. In germline, CDR1 is MNHNY, CDR2 SVGAGI (reference sequence). The V and J ends lost 6 bases and 6 bases, in that order; junction bases with no gene match: 16. The CDR3 consists of 16 residues. CDR3 DNA: TGTGCCAGCAGAGGACAGGGAATGGGTATGGAGGGCGAGCAGTACTTC. As protein: CASRGQGMGMEGEQYF.

This chain uses TRBV19 with TRBJ2-3, with D possibly matching TRBD2 (6 bases). This CDR3 is 13 amino acids long. With 8 bases removed from V and 4 bases from J, the gap between germline ends came to 13 bases. CDR1 is LNHDA and CDR2 is SQIVND in the germline V gene (reference sequence). The CDR3 protein is CASGRLAADTQYF. The CDR3 coding sequence is TGTGCCAGTGGGAGGTTAGCCGCAGATACGCAGTATTTT.

The chain is built from TRBV4-3 and TRBJ2-5, with no clear D. CDR3 length equals 13 residues. V lost 0 bases and J lost 5, with 7 bases in between. Germline V gene data show CDR1 as LGHNA and CDR2 as YSLEER. CDR3 sequence reads: CASSQDRWETQYF. The CDR3 DNA reads as TGCGCCAGCAGCCAAGATCGGTGGGAGACCCAGTACTTC.

This sequence joins TRBV18 and TRBJ1-4, with a possible D match to TRBD1 (5 bases). Germline CDR1 is KGHSH and CDR2 is LQKENI. The V end lost 2 bases, the J end lost 2 bases, and 9 bases lay between the germline ends. The CDR3 loop spans 15 amino acids. CDR3: CASSPLGGTNEKLFF. CDR3 sequence (DNA): TGTGCCAGCTCACCATTGGGGGGGACTAATGAAAAACTGTTTTTT.

This clone was counted once. The V gene is TRBV30, the J gene TRBJ2-7, with TRBD2 matching 7 bases. The germline V gene encodes CDR1 GTSNPN and CDR2 SVGIG (reference sequence). With 0 bases clipped from V and 4 bases from J, the junction kept 3 bases outside the gene matches. The CDR3 is 13 residues long. The CDR3 DNA is TGTGCCTGGAGTGTAGATAGCGGGTACGAGCAGTACTTC. Protein: CAWSVDSGYEQYF.

V and J are TRBV7-8 and TRBJ1-1, with D possibly TRBD1 on 6 matching bases. This CDR3 has 15 residues. V shed 4 bases and J shed 6 bases, with 18 bases lying between them. Looked up from germline, CDR1 is SGHVS and CDR2 is FQNEAQ. CDR3 loop: CASSSRKGGGPEAFF. CDR3 DNA: TGTGCCAGCAGCTCGAGGAAGGGGGGGGGCCCTGAAGCTTTCTTT.

The chain links TRBV6-1 to TRBJ1-3; D not resolved. The germline V gene encodes CDR1 MNHNS and CDR2 SASEGT. This CDR3 region has 15 residues. Trimming cost V 3 bases and J 2 bases, with 11 bases left between them. The CDR3 nucleotides are TGTGCCAGCAGTGACCCATGGACGGCTGGAAACACCATATATTTT. Its protein is CASSDPWTAGNTIYF.

The J gene is TRBJ2-1, the V gene TRBV20-1; D is ambiguous. The ends were cut back, 6 bases at V and 7 bases at J, with 10 bases in the middle. Germline V CDR1 and CDR2: DFQATT, SNEGSKA (reference sequence). The CDR3 sequence is 11 residues long. CDR3 loop: CSALQWNEQFF. The CDR3 nucleotides are TGCAGTGCGCTGCAGTGGAATGAGCAGTTCTTC.

The gene calls are TRBV5-1 and TRBJ2-1, with D unclear. The CDR3 consists of 13 residues. Trimming shortened V by 0 bases and J by 4 bases, and 5 bases separated the two germline ends. The germline V gene has CDR1 SGHRS and CDR2 YFSETQ. The CDR3 region is CASSLASYNEQFF. CDR3 sequence (DNA): TGCGCCAGCAGCTTGGCTAGTTACAATGAGCAGTTCTTC.

J is TRBJ1-4 and V is TRBV7-2; D uncertain. The CDR3 has 15 residues. V lost 5 bases and J 4 bases, leaving 14 bases between the germline ends. CDR1 and CDR2 (germline): SGHTA, FQGNSA. In nucleotides, the CDR3 is TGTGCCAGCAGCCTGCGGACGTACCATAATGAAAAACTGTTTTTT. Its protein product is CASSLRTYHNEKLFF. Filled out from reference TRBV7-2 and TRBJ1-4, the complete variable domain reads GAGVSQSPSNKVTEKGKDVELRCDPISGHTALYWYRQSLGQGLEFLIYFQGNSAPDKSGLPSDRFSAERTGGSVSTLTIQRTQQEDSAVYLCASSLRTYHNEKLFFGSGTQLSVL.

The V call is TRBV7-2, the J call TRBJ2-5, with TRBD2 identical over 8 bases. Germline V gene lookup returns CDR1 SGHTA and CDR2 FQGNSA. V shed 7 bases and J 0 bases; nucleotides not matched to a gene: 7. This CDR3 has 15 residues. The CDR3 DNA follows: TGTGCCAGCAAGGAGCGGGGGAAGTACCAAGAGACCCAGTACTTC. Protein product: CASKERGKYQETQYF. Looking up the rest from reference TRBV7-2 and TRBJ2-5 gives the full variable domain: GAGVSQSPSNKVTEKGKDVELRCDPISGHTALYWYRQSLGQGLEFLIYFQGNSAPDKSGLPSDRFSAERTGGSVSTLTIQRTQQEDSAVYLCASKERGKYQETQYFGPGTRLLVL.

This rearrangement joins TRBV4-3 to TRBJ1-1; no definite D call. Germline V gene lookup returns CDR1 LGHNA and CDR2 YSLEER. V was trimmed by 4 bases and J by 1 base, leaving 10 bases between them. CDR3 length: 14 residues. The CDR3 spells CASSPKTANTEAFF. The CDR3 DNA reads as TGCGCCAGCAGCCCAAAGACGGCGAACACTGAAGCTTTCTTT.

V is TRBV14 and J is TRBJ2-1, with 7 bases identical to TRBD1. From germline, CDR1 is SGHDN and CDR2 FVKESK. V lost 4 bases to trimming and J lost 6 bases; unmatched junction nucleotides: 15. The length of the CDR3 is 17 residues. CDR3 in DNA: TGTGCCAGCAGCCGGAGACCGCCGGGACAGCCGTTCAATGAGCAGTTCTTC. Translation gives CASSRRPPGQPFNEQFF.

This clone appeared a few times. At one end, the junction sequence differs from germline, possibly due to a read error. The CDR3 is CASSNSLTNTEAFF. CDR3 DNA sequence: TGTGCCAGCAGTAACTCCCTCACGAACACTGAAGCTTTCTTT. V gene TRBV6-5 combines with J gene TRBJ1-1; no clear D gene. Germline assignment: CDR1 MNHEY and CDR2 SVGAGI. CDR3 length: 14 residues.

The V call is TRBV7-9, the J call TRBJ2-5, with D possibly being TRBD1 (6 bases). Germline CDR1 and CDR2: SEHNR and FQNEAQ (reference sequence). With 4 bases removed from V and 7 bases from J, the gap between germline ends came to 16 bases. The CDR3 runs 14 residues. The CDR3, as DNA: TGTGCCAGCAGCTCCGTCGACAGGTCCTTGACCCAGTACTTC. The encoded protein is CASSSVDRSLTQYF.

The V gene is TRBV21-1, the J gene TRBJ2-1; the table names TRBD1, a call not compared with the DNA. TRBV21-1 counts as a pseudogene. CDR3 length: 15 residues. CDR3 region: CASSPRGTWRNEQFF. CDR3 bases: TGTGCCAGCAGCCCCAGGGGGACCTGGAGAAATGAGCAGTTCTTC.

The chain is built from TRBV7-2 and TRBJ2-1, with TRBD2 matching over 9 bases. The germline gives CDR1 SGHTA, CDR2 FQGNSA. This CDR3 spans 15 amino acids. V trimming: 4 bases; J trimming: 6 bases; junction bases outside the gene matches: 7. In DNA form, the CDR3 reads TGTGCCAGCAGCTCGGGGTGGCGGGGGGGCAATGAGCAGTTCTTC. This sequence encodes CASSSGWRGGNEQFF.

The V and J genes are TRBV19 and TRBJ1-2; 7 bases line up with TRBD1. The CDR3 is 13 amino acids. Germline CDR1 reads LNHDA; CDR2 reads SQIVND (reference sequence). V gave up 6 bases and J gave up 4 bases; unmatched junction bases: 5. CDR3 nucleotide sequence: TGTGCCAGTAGAGGGACAGAGGGCTATGGCTACACCTTC. Protein: CASRGTEGYGYTF. The whole variable domain, filled in from reference TRBV19 and TRBJ1-2, reads DGGITQSPKYLFRKEGQNVTLSCEQNLNHDAMYWYRQDPGQGLRLIYYSQIVNDFQKGDIAEGYSVSREKKESFPLTVTSAQKNPTAFYLCASRGTEGYGYTFGSGTRLTVV.

V is TRBV10-3 and J is TRBJ2-3, with a weak D call TRBD1 (6 bases). V was shortened by 7 bases and J by 3 bases, with 23 bases between the two germline ends. Per the germline V gene, CDR1 is ENHRY and CDR2 is SYGVKD. The CDR3 contains 17 residues. CDR3 in amino acids: CAITDPMRGTGTDTQYF. The DNA for the CDR3 is TGTGCCATCACCGACCCAATGAGGGGGACCGGGACAGATACGCAGTATTTT.

The chain joins TRBV13 to TRBJ2-7; TRBD2 agrees at 15 bases. Germline lookup yields CDR1 PRHDT and CDR2 FYEKMQ (reference sequence). This CDR3 region has 18 residues. With V trimmed by 4 bases and J by 0 bases, 7 bases remained unmatched. The CDR3 DNA follows: TGTGCCAGCAGCTGGACTAGCGGGGGGGGACCCAGCTCCTACGAGCAGTACTTC. Translation: CASSWTSGGGPSSYEQYF.

This CDR3 reads CASTGTLNSPLHF. Here the CDR3 DNA reads TGTGCCAGTACCGGGACGTTGAATTCACCCCTCCACTTT. The chain couples TRBV19 to TRBJ1-6; tentative D call: TRBD1 (5 bases). V was trimmed by 7 bases and J by 7 bases, leaving 11 bases between them. Germline CDR1 LNHDA, CDR2 SQIVND (reference sequence). The CDR3 is 13 amino acids.